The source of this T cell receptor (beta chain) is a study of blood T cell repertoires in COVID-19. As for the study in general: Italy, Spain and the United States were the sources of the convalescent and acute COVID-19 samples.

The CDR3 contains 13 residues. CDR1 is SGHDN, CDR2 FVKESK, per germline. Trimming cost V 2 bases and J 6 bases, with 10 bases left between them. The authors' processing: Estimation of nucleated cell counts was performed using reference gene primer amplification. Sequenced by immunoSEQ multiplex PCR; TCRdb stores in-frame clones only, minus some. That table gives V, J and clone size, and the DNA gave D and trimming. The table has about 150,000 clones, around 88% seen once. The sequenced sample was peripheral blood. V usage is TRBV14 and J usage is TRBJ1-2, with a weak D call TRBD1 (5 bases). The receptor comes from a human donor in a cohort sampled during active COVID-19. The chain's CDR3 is CASSQKAGDGYTF. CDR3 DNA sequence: TGTGCCAGCAGCCAAAAGGCGGGGGATGGCTACACCTTC.